The 11 T cell receptor beta chains below all came from one sample that was sequenced in a study of blood T cell repertoires in COVID-19. This table comes from immunoSEQ multiplex PCR, and its TCRdb copy is limited to in-frame clones, with some not included. Here the sample spans about 160,000 clones, roughly four fifths being singletons. Sequencing was carried out using peripheral blood. Receptor source: a human donor in a cohort sampled during active COVID-19.

The chain combines TRBV2 with TRBJ2-5; D unresolved. Trimming shortened V by 4 bases and J by 1 base, and 4 bases separated the two germline ends. The length of the CDR3 is 12 residues. Looked up from germline, CDR1 is SNHLY and CDR2 is FYNNEI. The CDR3 protein is CASSVLQETQYF. CDR3 coding DNA: TGTGCCAGCAGTGTACTCCAAGAGACCCAGTACTTC.

The genes are TRBV7-7 and TRBJ2-2, with D unclear. Germline V lookup: CDR1 SSHAT, CDR2 FNYEAQ (reference sequence). The CDR3 is 14 residues long. V lost 2 bases, J lost 4 bases, and 8 bases lay in between. CDR3 nucleotides: TGTGCCAGCAGCTTAATTCCAGGCACCGGGGAGCTGTTTTTT. Translated, it gives CASSLIPGTGELFF. Based on the CDR3 plus reference TRBV7-7 and TRBJ2-2, the full variable domain is GAGVSQSPRYKVTKRGQDVTLRCDPISSHATLYWYQQALGQGPEFLTYFNYEAQPDKSGLPSDRFSAERPEGSISTLTIQRTEQRDSAMYRCASSLIPGTGELFFGEGSRLTVL.

CDR3 region: CASSLLKSSLYEQFF. CDR3 DNA sequence: TGTGCCAGCAGCTTACTAAAATCTTCTCTCTATGAGCAGTTCTTC. This sequence joins TRBV7-2 and TRBJ2-1, with D unresolved. The V and J ends lost 2 bases and 8 bases respectively, with 16 bases between them. The length of the CDR3 is 15 residues. CDR1 and CDR2 (germline): SGHTA, FQGNSA.

This rearrangement joins TRBV28 to TRBJ1-1, with a tentative D call TRBD1 (5 bases). Trimming pared 5 bases from V and 4 bases from J, leaving 11 bases between. This CDR3 region has 13 residues. Germline lookup yields CDR1 MDHEN and CDR2 SYDVKM. CDR3 amino acids: CASSGGVSTEAFF. In DNA form, the CDR3 reads TGTGCCAGCAGTGGAGGGGTTAGCACTGAAGCTTTCTTT. Full variable domain (missing parts from reference TRBV28 and TRBJ1-1): DVKVTQSSRYLVKRTGEKVFLECVQDMDHENMFWYRQDPGLGLRLIYFSYDVKMKEKGDIPEGYSVSREKKERFSLILESASTNQTSMYLCASSGGVSTEAFFGQGTRLTVV.

The chain combines TRBV30 with TRBJ2-1, with TRBD2 identical over 10 bases. Trimming took 2 bases from V and 7 from J; bases not matched to a gene: 5. The germline V gene has CDR1 GTSNPN and CDR2 SVGIG (reference sequence). The CDR3 is made up of 14 amino acids. The CDR3 sequence is CAWSSGGGRNEQFF. The CDR3 DNA reads TGTGCCTGGAGTAGCGGGGGGGGCCGAAATGAGCAGTTCTTC.

J is TRBJ1-1 and V is TRBV5-5; the D gene is possibly TRBD1 (6 bases). This CDR3 region has 14 residues. Trimming pared 2 bases from V and 1 base from J, leaving 9 bases between. Per germline, CDR1 SGHKS and CDR2 YYEKEE (reference sequence). The CDR3 reads CASSFRDTNTEAFF. CDR3 sequence (DNA): TGTGCCAGCAGCTTTAGGGACACGAACACTGAAGCTTTCTTT.

The chain links TRBV2 to TRBJ2-1; 8 nucleotides match TRBD2. Per the germline V gene, CDR1 is SNHLY and CDR2 is FYNNEI. The V gene end was trimmed by 5 bases and the J gene end by 6 bases; junction bases not matched to a gene: 3. This CDR3 has 13 residues. Written as DNA, the CDR3 is TGTGCCAGCAGTAGCGGGAGCAGCAATGAGCAGTTCTTC. Its protein product is CASSSGSSNEQFF.

The chain joins TRBV30 to TRBJ1-6; D gene unclear. In germline, CDR1 is GTSNPN, CDR2 SVGIG (reference sequence). V was cut by 7 bases and J by 8 bases, with 15 bases left in between. This CDR3 has 13 residues. CDR3 nucleotide sequence: TGTGCCTCCGGACCTCGGCGGGATTCACCCCTCCACTTT. It is translated as CASGPRRDSPLHF.

The rearrangement links TRBV11-2 to TRBJ1-1; no definite D call. The CDR3 contains 11 residues. Trimming left V 5 bases short and J 6 bases short, with 7 bases between. Germline CDR1 reads SGHAT; CDR2 reads FQNNGV. DNA for the CDR3: TGTGCCAGCAGCGCCGGTCCTGAAGCTTTCTTT. This encodes CASSAGPEAFF.

This clone was found a few times. The V gene is TRBV5-6, the J gene TRBJ2-7; 12 bases map to TRBD2. V lost 4 bases and J lost 6; bases outside the gene matches: 8. Germline CDR1 reads SGHDT; CDR2 reads YYEEEE. The CDR3 contains 15 residues. CDR3 loop: CASSEATSGSSEQYF. CDR3 in DNA: TGTGCCAGCAGCGAAGCGACTAGCGGGAGTTCCGAGCAGTACTTC. Together with reference TRBV5-6 and TRBJ2-7, the CDR3 gives the full variable domain: DAGVTQSPTHLIKTRGQQVTLRCSPKSGHDTVSWYQQALGQGPQFIFQYYEEEERQRGNFPDRFSGHQFPNYSSELNVNALLLGDSALYLCASSEATSGSSEQYFGPGTRLTVT.

This clone has a single count. The chain uses TRBV21-1 and TRBJ2-7; no check of the table's D call, TRBD1, against the DNA was made. TRBV21-1 is deemed a pseudogene. This CDR3 spans 14 amino acids. The CDR3 bases are TGTGCCAGCAGCAAAATGGGGCTGGTCTACGAGCAGTACTTC. This translates into CASSKMGLVYEQYF.